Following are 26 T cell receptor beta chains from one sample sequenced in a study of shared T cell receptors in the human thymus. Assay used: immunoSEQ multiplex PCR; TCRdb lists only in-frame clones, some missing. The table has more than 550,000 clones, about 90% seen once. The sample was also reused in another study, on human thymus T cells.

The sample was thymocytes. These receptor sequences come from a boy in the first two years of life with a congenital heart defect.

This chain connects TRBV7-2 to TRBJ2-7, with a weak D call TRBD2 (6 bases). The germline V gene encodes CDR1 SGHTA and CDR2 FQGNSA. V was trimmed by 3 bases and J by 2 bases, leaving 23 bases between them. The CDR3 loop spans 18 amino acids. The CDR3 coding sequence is TGTGCCAGCAGCTTCCAACTGCACCGGGACTGGAGCACCTACGAGCAGTACTTC. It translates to CASSFQLHRDWSTYEQYF.

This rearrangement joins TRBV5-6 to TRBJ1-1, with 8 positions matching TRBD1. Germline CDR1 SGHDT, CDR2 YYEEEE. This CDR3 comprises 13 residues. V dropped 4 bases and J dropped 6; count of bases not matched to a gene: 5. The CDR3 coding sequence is TGTGCCAGCAGCAAACACAGGGGGGCTGAAGCTTTCTTT. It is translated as CASSKHRGAEAFF.

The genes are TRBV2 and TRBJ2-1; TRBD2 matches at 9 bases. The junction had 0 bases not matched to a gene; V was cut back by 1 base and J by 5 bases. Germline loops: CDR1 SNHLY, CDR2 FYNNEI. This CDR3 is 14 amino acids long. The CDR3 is CASSEGLADNEQFF. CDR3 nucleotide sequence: TGTGCCAGCAGTGAAGGACTAGCGGACAATGAGCAGTTCTTC.

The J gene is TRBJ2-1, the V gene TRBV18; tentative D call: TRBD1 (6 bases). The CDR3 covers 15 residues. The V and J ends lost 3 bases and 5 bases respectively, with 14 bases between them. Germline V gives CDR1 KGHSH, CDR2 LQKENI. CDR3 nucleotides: TGTGCCAGCTCACCCAGGCCAGGGGTAGACAATGAGCAGTTCTTC. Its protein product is CASSPRPGVDNEQFF.

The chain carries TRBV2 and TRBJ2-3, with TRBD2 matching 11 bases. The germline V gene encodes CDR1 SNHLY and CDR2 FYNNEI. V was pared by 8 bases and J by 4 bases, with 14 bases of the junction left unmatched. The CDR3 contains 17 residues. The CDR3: CASGGRPGTSGPDTQYF. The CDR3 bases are TGTGCCAGCGGGGGGAGACCCGGGACTAGCGGACCAGATACGCAGTATTTT.

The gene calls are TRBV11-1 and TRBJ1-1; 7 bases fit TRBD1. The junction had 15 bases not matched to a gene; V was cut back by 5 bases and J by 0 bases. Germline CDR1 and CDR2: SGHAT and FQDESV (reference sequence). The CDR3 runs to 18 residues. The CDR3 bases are TGTGCCAGCAGCCAACATAAGGGGACAGCCTTTTTGAACACTGAAGCTTTCTTT. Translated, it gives CASSQHKGTAFLNTEAFF.

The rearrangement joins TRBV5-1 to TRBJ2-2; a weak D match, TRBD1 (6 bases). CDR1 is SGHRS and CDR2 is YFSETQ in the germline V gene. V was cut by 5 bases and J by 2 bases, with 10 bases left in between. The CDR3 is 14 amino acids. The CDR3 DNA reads TGCGCCAGCAGGGACAGATTCAACACCGGGGAGCTGTTTTTT. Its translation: CASRDRFNTGELFF.

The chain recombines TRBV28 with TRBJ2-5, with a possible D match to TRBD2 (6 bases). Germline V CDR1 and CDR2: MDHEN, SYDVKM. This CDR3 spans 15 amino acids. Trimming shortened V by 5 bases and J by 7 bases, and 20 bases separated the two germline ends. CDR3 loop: CASSPPGLPSGTQYF. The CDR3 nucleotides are TGTGCCAGCAGTCCTCCGGGACTTCCCTCCGGGACCCAGTACTTC.

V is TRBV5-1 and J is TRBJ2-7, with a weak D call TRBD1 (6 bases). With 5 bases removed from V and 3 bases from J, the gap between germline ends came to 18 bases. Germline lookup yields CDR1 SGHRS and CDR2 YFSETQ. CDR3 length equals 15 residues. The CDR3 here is CASRVGSQGLYEQYF. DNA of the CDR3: TGCGCCAGCAGGGTTGGGTCTCAGGGGCTCTACGAGCAGTACTTC.

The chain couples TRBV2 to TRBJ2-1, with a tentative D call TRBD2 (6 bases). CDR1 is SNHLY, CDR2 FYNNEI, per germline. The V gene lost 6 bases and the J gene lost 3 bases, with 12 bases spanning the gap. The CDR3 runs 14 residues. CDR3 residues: CASRGTGLYNEQFF. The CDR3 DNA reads TGTGCCAGCAGAGGCACGGGACTCTACAATGAGCAGTTCTTC.

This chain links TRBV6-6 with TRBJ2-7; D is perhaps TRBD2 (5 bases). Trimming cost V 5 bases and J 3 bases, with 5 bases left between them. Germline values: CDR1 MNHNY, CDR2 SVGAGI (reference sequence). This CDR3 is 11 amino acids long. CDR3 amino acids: CASSRDYEQYF. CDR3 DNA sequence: TGTGCCAGCAGTCGGGACTACGAGCAGTACTTC.

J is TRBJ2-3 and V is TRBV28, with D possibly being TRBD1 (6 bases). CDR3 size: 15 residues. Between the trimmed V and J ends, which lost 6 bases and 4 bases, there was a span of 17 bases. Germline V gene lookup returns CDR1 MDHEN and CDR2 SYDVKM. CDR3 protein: CASSLLVGGADTQYF. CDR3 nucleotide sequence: TGTGCCAGCAGCCTTCTAGTTGGGGGCGCAGATACGCAGTATTTT.

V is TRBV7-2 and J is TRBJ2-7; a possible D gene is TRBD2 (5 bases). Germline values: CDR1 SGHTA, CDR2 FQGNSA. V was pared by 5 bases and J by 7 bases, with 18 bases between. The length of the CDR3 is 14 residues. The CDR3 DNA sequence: TGTGCCAGCAGCCTTCTGGGAGTGCCTAGAGAGCAGTACTTC. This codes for CASSLLGVPREQYF. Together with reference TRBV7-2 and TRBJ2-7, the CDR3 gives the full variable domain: GAGVSQSPSNKVTEKGKDVELRCDPISGHTALYWYRQSLGQGLEFLIYFQGNSAPDKSGLPSDRFSAERTGGSVSTLTIQRTQQEDSAVYLCASSLLGVPREQYFGPGTRLTVT.

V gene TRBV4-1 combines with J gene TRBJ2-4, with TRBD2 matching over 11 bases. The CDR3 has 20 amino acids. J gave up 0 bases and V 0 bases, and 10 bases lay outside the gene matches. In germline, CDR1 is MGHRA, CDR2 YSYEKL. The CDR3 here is CASSQDRTSGGAVAKNIQYF. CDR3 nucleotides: TGCGCCAGCAGCCAAGATCGAACTAGCGGGGGTGCCGTAGCCAAAAACATTCAGTACTTC.

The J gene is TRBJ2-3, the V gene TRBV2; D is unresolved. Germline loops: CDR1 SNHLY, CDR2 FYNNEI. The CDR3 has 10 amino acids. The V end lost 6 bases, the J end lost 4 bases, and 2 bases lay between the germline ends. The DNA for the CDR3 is TGTGCCAGCAGCTCAGATACGCAGTATTTT. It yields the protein CASSSDTQYF. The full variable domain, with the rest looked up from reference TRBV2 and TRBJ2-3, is EPEVTQTPSHQVTQMGQEVILRCVPISNHLYFYWYRQILGQKVEFLVSFYNNEISEKSEIFDDQFSVERPDGSNFTLKIRSTKLEDSAMYFCASSSDTQYFGPGTRLTVL.

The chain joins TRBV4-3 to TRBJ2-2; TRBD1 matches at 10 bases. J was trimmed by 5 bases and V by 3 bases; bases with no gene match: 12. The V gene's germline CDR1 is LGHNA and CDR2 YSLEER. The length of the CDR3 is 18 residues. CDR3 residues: CASSHPPGTGQGTGELFF. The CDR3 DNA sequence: TGCGCCAGCAGCCACCCCCCCGGAACGGGACAGGGGACCGGGGAGCTGTTTTTT.

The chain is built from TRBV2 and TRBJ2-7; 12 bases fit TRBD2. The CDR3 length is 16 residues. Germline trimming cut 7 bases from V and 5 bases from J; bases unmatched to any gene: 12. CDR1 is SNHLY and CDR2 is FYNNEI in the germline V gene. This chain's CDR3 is CASKHGTSGRLDEQYF. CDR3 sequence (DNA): TGTGCCAGCAAACACGGGACTAGCGGGCGGTTGGACGAGCAGTACTTC.

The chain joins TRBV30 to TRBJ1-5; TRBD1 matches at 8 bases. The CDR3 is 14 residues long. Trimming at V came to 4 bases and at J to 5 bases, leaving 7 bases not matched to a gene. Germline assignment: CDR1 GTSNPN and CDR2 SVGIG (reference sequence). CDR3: CAWTGTGEDQPQHF. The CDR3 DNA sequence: TGTGCCTGGACCGGGACAGGAGAGGATCAGCCCCAGCATTTT.

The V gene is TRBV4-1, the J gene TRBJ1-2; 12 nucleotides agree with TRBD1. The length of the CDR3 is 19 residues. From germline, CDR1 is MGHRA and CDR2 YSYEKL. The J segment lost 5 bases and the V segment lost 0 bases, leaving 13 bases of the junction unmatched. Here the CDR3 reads CASSQEEKGDRGRFYGYTF. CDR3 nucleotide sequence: TGCGCCAGCAGCCAAGAAGAAAAGGGGGACAGGGGGCGCTTTTATGGCTACACCTTC.

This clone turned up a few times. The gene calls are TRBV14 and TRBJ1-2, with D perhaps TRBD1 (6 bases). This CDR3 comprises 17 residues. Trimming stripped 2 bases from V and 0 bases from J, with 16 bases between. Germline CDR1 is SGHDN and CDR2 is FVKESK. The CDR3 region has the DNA TGTGCCAGCAGCCAAACAGGGCTCACATTGGCTAACTATGGCTACACCTTC. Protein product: CASSQTGLTLANYGYTF.

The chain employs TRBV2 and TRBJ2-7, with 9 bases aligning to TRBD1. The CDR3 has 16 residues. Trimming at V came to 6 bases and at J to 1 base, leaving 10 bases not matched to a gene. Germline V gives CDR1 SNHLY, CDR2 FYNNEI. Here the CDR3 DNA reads TGTGCCAGCAGCTCACCACAGGGGGCCTTTTCCTACGAGCAGTACTTC. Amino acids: CASSSPQGAFSYEQYF. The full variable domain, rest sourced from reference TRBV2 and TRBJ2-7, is EPEVTQTPSHQVTQMGQEVILRCVPISNHLYFYWYRQILGQKVEFLVSFYNNEISEKSEIFDDQFSVERPDGSNFTLKIRSTKLEDSAMYFCASSSPQGAFSYEQYFGPGTRLTVT.

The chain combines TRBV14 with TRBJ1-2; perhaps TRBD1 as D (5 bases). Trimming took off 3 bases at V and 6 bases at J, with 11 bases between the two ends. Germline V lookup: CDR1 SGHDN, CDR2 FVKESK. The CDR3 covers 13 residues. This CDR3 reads CASSQPGWHGYTF. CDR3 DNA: TGTGCCAGCAGCCAGCCAGGGTGGCATGGCTACACCTTC.

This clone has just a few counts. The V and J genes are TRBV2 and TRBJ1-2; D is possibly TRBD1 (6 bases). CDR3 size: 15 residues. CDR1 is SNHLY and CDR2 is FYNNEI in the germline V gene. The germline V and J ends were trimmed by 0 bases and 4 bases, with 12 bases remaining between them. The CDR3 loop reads CASSEARQELYGYTF. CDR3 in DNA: TGTGCCAGCAGTGAAGCGCGACAGGAACTCTATGGCTACACCTTC.

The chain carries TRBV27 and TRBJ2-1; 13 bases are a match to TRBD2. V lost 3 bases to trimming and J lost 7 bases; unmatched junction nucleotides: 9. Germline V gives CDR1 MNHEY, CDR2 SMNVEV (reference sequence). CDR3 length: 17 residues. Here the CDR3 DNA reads TGTGCCAGCAGTTTCCGACTAGCGGGAGGAGTATCGAATGAGCAGTTCTTC. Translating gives CASSFRLAGGVSNEQFF.

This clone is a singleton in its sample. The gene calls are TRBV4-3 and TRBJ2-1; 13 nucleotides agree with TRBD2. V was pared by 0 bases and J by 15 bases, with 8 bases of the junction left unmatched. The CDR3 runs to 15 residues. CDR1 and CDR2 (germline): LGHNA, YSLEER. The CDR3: CASSQDELAGGLVFF. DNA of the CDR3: TGCGCCAGCAGCCAAGATGAACTAGCGGGAGGGCTCGTGTTCTTC.

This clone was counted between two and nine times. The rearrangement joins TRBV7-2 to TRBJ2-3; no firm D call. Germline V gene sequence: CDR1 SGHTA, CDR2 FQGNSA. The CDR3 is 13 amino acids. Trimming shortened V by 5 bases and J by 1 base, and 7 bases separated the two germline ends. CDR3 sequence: CASSPTRTDTQYF. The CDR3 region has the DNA TGTGCCAGCAGCCCAACACGCACAGATACGCAGTATTTT.